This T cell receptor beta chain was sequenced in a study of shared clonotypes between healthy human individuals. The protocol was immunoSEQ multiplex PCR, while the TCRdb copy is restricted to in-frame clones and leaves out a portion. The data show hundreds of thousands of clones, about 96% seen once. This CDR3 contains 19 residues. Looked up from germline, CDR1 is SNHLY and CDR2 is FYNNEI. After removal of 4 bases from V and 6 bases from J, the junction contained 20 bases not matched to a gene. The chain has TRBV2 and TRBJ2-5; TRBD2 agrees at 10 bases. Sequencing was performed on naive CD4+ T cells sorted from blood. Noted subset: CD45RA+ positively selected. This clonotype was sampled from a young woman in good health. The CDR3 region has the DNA TGTGCCAGCAGTGTCAAAAAAAGCGGGGGGGGCCTTTCATTGAAGACCCAGTACTTC. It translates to CASSVKKSGGGLSLKTQYF.